What follows are 3 T cell receptor beta chains derived from one specimen sequenced in a study of T cells in Graves' hyperthyroidism and ophthalmopathy. Amplified regions were TCR beta CDR3 sequences from RNA transcripts. During a first-round RT-PCR of the TCR CDR3, the HTBI primer set was used. Each CDR3 protein gets one entry after TCRdb re-called the multiplex PCR reads with MiXCR. The top ten clones hold approximately 60% of a sample with 250,000 to 300,000 distinct CDR3 sequences, about a sixth of them seen once. The sequencing input was blood. The receptors come from a woman in her fifties or sixties with Graves' ophthalmopathy.

V gene TRBV5-1 combines with J gene TRBJ1-5, with D possibly matching TRBD1 (6 bases). With 2 bases removed from V and 7 bases from J, the gap between germline ends came to 16 bases. The CDR3 length is 15 residues. Germline CDR1 SGHRS, CDR2 YFSETQ. The CDR3 DNA sequence: TGCGCCAGCAGCTTTAACACAGGGTCGGGGCAGCCCCAGCATTTT. This encodes CASSFNTGSGQPQHF.

This chain connects TRBV19 to TRBJ1-2; D remains ambiguous. V dropped 6 bases and J dropped 4 bases, with 15 bases sitting between them. CDR3 length: 14 amino acids. Germline V CDR1 and CDR2: LNHDA, SQIVND (reference sequence). The CDR3 DNA reads TGTGCCAGTAGCACCCAGCGGCTTCGCTATGGCTACACCTTC. It codes for CASSTQRLRYGYTF.

The chain joins TRBV5-1 to TRBJ2-3, with D perhaps matching TRBD2 (6 bases). The CDR3 length is 14 residues. Looked up from germline, CDR1 is SGHRS and CDR2 is YFSETQ. The V gene lost 0 bases and the J gene lost 5 bases, with 10 bases spanning the gap. The CDR3 DNA follows: TGCGCCAGCAGCTTGGATGTGGGGGGAGATACGCAGTATTTT. Residues: CASSLDVGGDTQYF.